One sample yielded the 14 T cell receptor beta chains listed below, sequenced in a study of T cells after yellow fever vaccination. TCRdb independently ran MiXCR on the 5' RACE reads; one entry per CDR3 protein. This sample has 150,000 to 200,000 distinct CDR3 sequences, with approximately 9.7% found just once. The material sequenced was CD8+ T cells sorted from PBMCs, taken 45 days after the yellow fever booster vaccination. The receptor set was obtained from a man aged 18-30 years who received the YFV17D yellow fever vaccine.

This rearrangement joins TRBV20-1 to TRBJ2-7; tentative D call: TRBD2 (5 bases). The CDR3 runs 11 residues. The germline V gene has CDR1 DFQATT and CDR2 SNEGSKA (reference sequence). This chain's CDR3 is CNVPEVYEQYF. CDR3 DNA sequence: TGCAATGTTCCGGAGGTGTACGAGCAGTACTTC.

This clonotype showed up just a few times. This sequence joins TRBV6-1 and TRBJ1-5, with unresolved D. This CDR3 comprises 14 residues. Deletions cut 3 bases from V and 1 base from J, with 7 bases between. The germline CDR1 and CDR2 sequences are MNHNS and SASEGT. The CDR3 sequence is CASSDPDSNQPQHF. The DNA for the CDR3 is TGTGCCAGCAGTGACCCAGACAGCAATCAGCCCCAGCATTTT.

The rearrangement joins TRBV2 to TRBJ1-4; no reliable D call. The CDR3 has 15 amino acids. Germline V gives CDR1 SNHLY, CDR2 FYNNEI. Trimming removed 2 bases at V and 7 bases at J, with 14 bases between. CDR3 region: CASSELTDIGEKLFF. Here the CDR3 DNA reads TGTGCCAGCAGTGAACTAACGGATATCGGTGAAAAACTGTTTTTT. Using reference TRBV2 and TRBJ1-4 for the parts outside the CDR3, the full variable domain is EPEVTQTPSHQVTQMGQEVILRCVPISNHLYFYWYRQILGQKVEFLVSFYNNEISEKSEIFDDQFSVERPDGSNFTLKIRSTKLEDSAMYFCASSELTDIGEKLFFGSGTQLSVL.

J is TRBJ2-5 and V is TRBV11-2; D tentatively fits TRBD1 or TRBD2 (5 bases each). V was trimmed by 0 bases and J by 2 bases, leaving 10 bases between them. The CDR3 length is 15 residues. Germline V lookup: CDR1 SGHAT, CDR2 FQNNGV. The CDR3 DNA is TGTGCCAGCAGCTTAGAGCAGGGACCACAAGAGACCCAGTACTTC. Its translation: CASSLEQGPQETQYF.

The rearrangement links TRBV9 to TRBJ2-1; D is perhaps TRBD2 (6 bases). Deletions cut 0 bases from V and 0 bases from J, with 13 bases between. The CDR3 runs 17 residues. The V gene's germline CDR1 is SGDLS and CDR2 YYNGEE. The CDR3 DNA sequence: TGTGCCAGCAGCGTAGGCGGAGGGGTGGACTCCTACAATGAGCAGTTCTTC. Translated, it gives CASSVGGGVDSYNEQFF.

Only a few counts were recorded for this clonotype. CDR3 amino acids: CASGLNEQFF. In DNA form, the CDR3 reads TGTGCCAGCGGCCTAAATGAGCAGTTCTTC. V is TRBV6-5 and J is TRBJ2-1; D not certain. Per germline, CDR1 MNHEY and CDR2 SVGAGI. V lost 8 bases and J 7 bases, leaving 6 bases between the germline ends. The CDR3 sequence is 10 residues long.

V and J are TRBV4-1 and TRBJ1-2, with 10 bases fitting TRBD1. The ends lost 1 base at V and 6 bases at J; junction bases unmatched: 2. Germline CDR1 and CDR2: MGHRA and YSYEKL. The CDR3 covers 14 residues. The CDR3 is CASSQVGTGDGYTF. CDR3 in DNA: TGCGCCAGCAGCCAAGTGGGGACAGGGGATGGCTACACCTTC.

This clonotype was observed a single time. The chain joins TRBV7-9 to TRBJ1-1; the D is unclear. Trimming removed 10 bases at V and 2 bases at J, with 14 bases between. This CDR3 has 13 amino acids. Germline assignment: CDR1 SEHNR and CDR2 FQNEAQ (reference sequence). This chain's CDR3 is CATKKAGNTEAFF. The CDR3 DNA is TGTGCCACCAAGAAGGCAGGAAACACTGAAGCTTTCTTT. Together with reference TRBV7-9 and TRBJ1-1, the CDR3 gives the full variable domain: DTGVSQNPRHKITKRGQNVTFRCDPISEHNRLYWYRQTLGQGPEFLTYFQNEAQLEKSRLLSDRFSAERPKGSFSTLEIQRTEQGDSAMYLCATKKAGNTEAFFGQGTRLTVV.

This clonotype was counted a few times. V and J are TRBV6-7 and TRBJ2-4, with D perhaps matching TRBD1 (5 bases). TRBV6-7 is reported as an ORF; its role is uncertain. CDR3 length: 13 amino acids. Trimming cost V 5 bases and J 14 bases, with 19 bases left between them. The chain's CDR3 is CASSKRDRYSKYF. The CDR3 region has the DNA TGTGCCAGCAGTAAAAGAGACAGATATTCAAAGTACTTC.

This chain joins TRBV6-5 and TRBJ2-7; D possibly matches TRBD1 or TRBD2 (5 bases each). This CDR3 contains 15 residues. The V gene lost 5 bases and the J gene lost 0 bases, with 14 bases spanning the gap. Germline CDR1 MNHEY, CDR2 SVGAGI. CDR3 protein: CASSPRDGSSYEQYF. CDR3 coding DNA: TGTGCCAGCAGTCCGAGGGACGGATCCTCCTACGAGCAGTACTTC.

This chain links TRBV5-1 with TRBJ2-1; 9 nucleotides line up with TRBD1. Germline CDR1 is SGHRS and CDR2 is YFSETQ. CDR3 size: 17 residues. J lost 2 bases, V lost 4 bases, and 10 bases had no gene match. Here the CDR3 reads CASSHITGGVPYNEQFF. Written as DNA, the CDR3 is TGCGCCAGCAGCCATATTACAGGGGGCGTCCCCTACAATGAGCAGTTCTTC.

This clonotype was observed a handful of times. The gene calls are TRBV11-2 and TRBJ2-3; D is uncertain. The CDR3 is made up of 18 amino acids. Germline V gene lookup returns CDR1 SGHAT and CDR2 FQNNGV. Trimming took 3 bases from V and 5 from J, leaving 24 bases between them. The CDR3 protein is CASSLRTWVIVGEDTQYF. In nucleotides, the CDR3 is TGTGCCAGCAGCTTGAGGACCTGGGTCATAGTAGGCGAAGATACGCAGTATTTT.

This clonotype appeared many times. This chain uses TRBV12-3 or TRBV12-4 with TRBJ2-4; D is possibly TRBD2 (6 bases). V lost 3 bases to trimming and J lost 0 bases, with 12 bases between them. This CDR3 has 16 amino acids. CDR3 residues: CASSFEWGVAKNIQYF. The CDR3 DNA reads TGTGCCAGCAGTTTCGAGTGGGGGGTAGCCAAAAACATTCAGTACTTC.

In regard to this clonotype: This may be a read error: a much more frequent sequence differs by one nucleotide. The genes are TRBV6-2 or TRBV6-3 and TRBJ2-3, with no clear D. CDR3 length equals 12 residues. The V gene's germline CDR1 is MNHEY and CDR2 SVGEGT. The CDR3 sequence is CASSYGSDSQYF. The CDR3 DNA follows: TGTGCCAGCAGTTACGGGTCAGATTCGCAGTATTTT.